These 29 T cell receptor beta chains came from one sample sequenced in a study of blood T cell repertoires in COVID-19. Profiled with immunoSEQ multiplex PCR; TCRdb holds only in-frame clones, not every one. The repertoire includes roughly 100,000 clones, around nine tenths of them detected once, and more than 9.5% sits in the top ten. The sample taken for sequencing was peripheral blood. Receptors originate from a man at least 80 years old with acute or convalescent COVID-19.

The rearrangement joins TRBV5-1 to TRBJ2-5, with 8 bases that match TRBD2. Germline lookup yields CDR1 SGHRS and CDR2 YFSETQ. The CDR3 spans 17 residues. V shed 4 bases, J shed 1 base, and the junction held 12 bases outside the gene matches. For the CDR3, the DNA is TGCGCCAGCAGCCCCTTAGCGGGGACCTCTGTCCAAGAGACCCAGTACTTC. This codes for CASSPLAGTSVQETQYF.

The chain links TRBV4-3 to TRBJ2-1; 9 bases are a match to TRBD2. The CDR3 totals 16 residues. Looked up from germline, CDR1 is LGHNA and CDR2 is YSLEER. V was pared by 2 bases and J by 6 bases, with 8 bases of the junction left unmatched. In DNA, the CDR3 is TGCGCCAGCAGCCAATTTAGCGGGAGACATGGCAATGAGCAGTTCTTC. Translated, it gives CASSQFSGRHGNEQFF.

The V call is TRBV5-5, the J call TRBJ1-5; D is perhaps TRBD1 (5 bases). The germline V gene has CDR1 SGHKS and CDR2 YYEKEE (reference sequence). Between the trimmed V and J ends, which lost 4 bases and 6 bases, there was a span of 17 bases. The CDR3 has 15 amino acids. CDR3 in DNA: TGTGCCAGCAGCCCGGTGGGGGGAACTGGTCAGCCCCAGCATTTT. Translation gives CASSPVGGTGQPQHF.

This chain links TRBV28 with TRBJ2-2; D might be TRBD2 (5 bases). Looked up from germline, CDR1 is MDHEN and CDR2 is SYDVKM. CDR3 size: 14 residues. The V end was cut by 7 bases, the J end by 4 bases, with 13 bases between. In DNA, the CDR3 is TGTGCCAGCACGGGAAGGGTCCTCACCGGGGAGCTGTTTTTT. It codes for CASTGRVLTGELFF.

The CDR3 DNA sequence: TGTGCCAGCAGGAGCGGGGGTTACAATGAGCAGTTCTTC. Residues: CASRSGGYNEQFF. The chain uses TRBV6-6 and TRBJ2-1, with TRBD2 matching 8 bases. With V trimmed by 6 bases and J by 4 bases, 2 bases remained unmatched. The CDR3 length is 13 residues. In germline, CDR1 is MNHNY, CDR2 SVGAGI (reference sequence).

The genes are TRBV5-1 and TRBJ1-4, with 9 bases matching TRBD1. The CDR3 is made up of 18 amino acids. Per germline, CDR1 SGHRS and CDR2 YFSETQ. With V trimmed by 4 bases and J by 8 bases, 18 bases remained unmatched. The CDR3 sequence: CASSNAGTGISLNEKLFF. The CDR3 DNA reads TGCGCCAGCAGCAATGCCGGGACAGGGATCTCCTTAAACGAAAAACTGTTTTTT.

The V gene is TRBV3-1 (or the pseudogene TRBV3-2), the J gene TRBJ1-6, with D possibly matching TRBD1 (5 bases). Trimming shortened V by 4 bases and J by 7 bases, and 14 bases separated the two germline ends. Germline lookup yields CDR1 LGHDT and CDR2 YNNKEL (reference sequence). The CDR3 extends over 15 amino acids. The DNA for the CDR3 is TGTGCCAGCAGCCTACAGGTTTCGTGGAATTCACCCCTCCACTTT. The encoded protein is CASSLQVSWNSPLHF.

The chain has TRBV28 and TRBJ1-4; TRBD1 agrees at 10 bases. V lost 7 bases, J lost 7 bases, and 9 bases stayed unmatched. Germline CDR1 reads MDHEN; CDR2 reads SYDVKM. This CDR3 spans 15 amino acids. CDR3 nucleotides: TGTGCCAGCACCAGGGGGACAGGGGCGAGTGAAAAACTGTTTTTT. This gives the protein CASTRGTGASEKLFF.

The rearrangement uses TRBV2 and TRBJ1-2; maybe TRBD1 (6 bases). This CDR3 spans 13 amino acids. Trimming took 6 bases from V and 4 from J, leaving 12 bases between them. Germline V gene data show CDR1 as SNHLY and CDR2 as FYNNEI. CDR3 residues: CASSEQGIYGYTF. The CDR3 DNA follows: TGTGCCAGCAGCGAACAGGGTATCTATGGCTACACCTTC.

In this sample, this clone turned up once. The CDR3 reads CSVEGTGATEAFF. CDR3 nucleotides: TGCAGCGTTGAAGGGACAGGGGCCACTGAAGCTTTCTTT. The rearrangement uses TRBV29-1 and TRBJ1-1; TRBD1 aligns across 9 bases. V gave up 1 base and J gave up 4 bases; unmatched junction bases: 1. CDR1 and CDR2 (germline): SQVTM, ANQGSEA. This CDR3 has 13 amino acids.

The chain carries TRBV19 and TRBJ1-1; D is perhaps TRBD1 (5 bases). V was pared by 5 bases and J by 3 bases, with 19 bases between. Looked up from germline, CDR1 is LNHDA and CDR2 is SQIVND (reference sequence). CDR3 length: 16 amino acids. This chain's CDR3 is CASSSYIGVTYTEAFF. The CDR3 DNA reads TGTGCCAGTAGTTCGTACATAGGGGTGACGTACACTGAAGCTTTCTTT.

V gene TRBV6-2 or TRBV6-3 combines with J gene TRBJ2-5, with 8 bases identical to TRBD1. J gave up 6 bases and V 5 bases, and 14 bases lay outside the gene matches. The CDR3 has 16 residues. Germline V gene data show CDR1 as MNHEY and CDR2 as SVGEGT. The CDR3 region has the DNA TGTGCCAGCAGTACCCTCTCTCTCGGACAGGGTAAGACCCAGTACTTC. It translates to CASSTLSLGQGKTQYF.

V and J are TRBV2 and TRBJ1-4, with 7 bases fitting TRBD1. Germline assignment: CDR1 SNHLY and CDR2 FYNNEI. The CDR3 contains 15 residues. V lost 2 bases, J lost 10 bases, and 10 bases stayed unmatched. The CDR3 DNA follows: TGTGCCAGCAGTGAACATCCAGGGGGAAGTGGAAAACTGTTTTTT. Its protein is CASSEHPGGSGKLFF.

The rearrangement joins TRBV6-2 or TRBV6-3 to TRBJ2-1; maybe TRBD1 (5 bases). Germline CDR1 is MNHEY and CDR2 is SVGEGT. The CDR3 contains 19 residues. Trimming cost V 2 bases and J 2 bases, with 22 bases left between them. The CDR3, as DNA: TGTGCCAGCAGTTACATAAATGGTCCCAGACCAGGGCCCTACAATGAGCAGTTCTTC. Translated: CASSYINGPRPGPYNEQFF.

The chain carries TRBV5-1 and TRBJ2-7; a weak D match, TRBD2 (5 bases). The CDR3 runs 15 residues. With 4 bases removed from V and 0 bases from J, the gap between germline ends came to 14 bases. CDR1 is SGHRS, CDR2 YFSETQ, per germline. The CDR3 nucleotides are TGCGCCAGCAGCCCCGGAGGAAAAAGCTCCTACGAGCAGTACTTC. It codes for CASSPGGKSSYEQYF.

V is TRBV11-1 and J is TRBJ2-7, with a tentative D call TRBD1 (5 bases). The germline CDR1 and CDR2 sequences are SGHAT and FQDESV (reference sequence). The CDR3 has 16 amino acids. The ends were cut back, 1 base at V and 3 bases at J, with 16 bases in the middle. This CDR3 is CASSLGQPGANYEQYF. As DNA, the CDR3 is TGTGCCAGCAGCTTAGGACAGCCGGGCGCGAACTACGAGCAGTACTTC.

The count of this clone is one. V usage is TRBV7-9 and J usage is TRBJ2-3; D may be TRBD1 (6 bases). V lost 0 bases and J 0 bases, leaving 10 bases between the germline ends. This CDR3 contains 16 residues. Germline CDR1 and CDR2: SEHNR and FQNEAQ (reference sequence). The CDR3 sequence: CASSLAGQPSTDTQYF. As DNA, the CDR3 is TGTGCCAGCAGCTTAGCCGGACAGCCTAGCACAGATACGCAGTATTTT.

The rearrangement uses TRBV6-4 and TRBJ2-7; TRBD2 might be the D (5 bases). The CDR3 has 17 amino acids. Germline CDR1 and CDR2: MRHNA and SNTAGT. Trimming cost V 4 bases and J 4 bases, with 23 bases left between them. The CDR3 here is CASSGPSGVSGRYEQYF. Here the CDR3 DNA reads TGTGCCAGCAGTGGCCCTTCTGGAGTAAGCGGCCGGTACGAGCAGTACTTC.

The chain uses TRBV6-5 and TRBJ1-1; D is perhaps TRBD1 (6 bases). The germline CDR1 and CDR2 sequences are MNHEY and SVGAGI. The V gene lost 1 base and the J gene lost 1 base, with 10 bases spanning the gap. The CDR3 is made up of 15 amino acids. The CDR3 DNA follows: TGTGCCAGCAGTTACTTCGGACAGCGGAACACTGAAGCTTTCTTT. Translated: CASSYFGQRNTEAFF.

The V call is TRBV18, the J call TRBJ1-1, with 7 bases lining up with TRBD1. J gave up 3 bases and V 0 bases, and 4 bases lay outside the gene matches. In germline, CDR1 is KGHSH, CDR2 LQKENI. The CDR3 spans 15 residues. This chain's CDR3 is CASSPPTGQDTEAFF. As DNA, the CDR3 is TGTGCCAGCTCACCACCGACAGGGCAGGACACTGAAGCTTTCTTT. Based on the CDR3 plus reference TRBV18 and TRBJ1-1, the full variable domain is NAGVMQNPRHLVRRRGQEARLRCSPMKGHSHVYWYRQLPEEGLKFMVYLQKENIIDESGMPKERFSAEFPKEGPSILRIQQVVRGDSAAYFCASSPPTGQDTEAFFGQGTRLTVV.

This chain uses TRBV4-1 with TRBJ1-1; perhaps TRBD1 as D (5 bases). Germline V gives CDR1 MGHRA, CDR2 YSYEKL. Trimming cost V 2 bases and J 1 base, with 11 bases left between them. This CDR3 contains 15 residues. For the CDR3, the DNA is TGCGCCAGCAGCCAAACATCAGACAGGAACACTGAAGCTTTCTTT. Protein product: CASSQTSDRNTEAFF.

The CDR3 protein is CAWSVGQAGYTF. As DNA, the CDR3 is TGTGCCTGGAGTGTGGGTCAGGCAGGCTACACCTTC. The chain is built from TRBV30 and TRBJ1-2; D gene uncertain. This CDR3 spans 12 amino acids. Germline assignment: CDR1 GTSNPN and CDR2 SVGIG (reference sequence). Trimming pared 0 bases from V and 8 bases from J, leaving 10 bases between.

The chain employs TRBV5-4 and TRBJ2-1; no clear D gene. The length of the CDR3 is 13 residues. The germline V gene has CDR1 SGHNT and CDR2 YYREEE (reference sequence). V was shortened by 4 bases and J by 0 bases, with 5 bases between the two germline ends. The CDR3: CASSDSSYNEQFF. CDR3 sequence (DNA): TGTGCCAGCAGCGATAGCTCCTACAATGAGCAGTTCTTC.

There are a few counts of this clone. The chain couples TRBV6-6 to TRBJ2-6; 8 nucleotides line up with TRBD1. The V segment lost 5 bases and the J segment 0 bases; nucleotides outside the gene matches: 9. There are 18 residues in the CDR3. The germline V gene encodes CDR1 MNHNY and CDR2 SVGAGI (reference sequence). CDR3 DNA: TGTGCCAGCAGTCGTAAGGGACAGGCCACCTCTGGGGCCAACGTCCTGACTTTC. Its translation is CASSRKGQATSGANVLTF.

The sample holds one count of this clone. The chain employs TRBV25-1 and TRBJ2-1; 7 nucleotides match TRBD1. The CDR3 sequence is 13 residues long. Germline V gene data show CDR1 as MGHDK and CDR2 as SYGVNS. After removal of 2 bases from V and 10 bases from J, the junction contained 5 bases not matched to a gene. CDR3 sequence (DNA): TGTGCCAGCAGTGAACGAGGGGGCGACGAGCAGTTCTTC. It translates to CASSERGGDEQFF.

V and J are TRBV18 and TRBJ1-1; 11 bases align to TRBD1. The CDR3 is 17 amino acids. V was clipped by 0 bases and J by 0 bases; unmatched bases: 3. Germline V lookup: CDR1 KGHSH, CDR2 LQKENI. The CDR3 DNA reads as TGTGCCAGCTCACCACCATGGACAGGGGGCTTGAACACTGAAGCTTTCTTT. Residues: CASSPPWTGGLNTEAFF. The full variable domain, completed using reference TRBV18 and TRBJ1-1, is NAGVMQNPRHLVRRRGQEARLRCSPMKGHSHVYWYRQLPEEGLKFMVYLQKENIIDESGMPKERFSAEFPKEGPSILRIQQVVRGDSAAYFCASSPPWTGGLNTEAFFGQGTRLTVV.

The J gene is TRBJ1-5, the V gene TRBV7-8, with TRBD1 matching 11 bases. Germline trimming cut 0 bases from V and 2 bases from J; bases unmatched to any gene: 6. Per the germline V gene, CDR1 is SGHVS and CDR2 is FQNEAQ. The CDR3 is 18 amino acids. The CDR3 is CASSLAGQGARGNQPQHF. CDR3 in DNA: TGTGCCAGCAGCTTAGCTGGACAGGGGGCGCGGGGCAATCAGCCCCAGCATTTT.

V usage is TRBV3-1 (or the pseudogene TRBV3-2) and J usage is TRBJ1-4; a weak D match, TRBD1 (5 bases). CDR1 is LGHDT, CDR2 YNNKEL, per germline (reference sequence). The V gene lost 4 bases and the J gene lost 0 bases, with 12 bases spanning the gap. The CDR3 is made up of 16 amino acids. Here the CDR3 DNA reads TGTGCCAGCAGCCGAAGCGGGGGTGCAACTAATGAAAAACTGTTTTTT. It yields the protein CASSRSGGATNEKLFF.

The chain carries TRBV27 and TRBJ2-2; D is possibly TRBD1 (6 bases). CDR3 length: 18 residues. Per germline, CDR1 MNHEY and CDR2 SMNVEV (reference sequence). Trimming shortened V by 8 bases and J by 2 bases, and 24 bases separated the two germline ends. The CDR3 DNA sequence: TGTGCCAGCCCTCAGTGGGCAGAGGACAGAGACAACACCGGGGAGCTGTTTTTT. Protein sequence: CASPQWAEDRDNTGELFF.